This TCR beta chain is drawn from a study of blood T cell repertoires in COVID-19 (dated by TCRdb to 2020 to 2022). For the wider study: Collaborator samples came from the United States, Italy and Spain and covered acute and convalescent phases of COVID-19. The material from the prospective study consisted of cDNA or gDNA derived from T cells, B-cell-depleted T cells, or PBMCs. The dataset comprised deeply sampled blood TCRbeta repertoires from subjects exposed to, actively infected with, or recovered from COVID-19. The repertoires were made available in a free public database intended to serve as a resource for research on the immune response to SARS-CoV-2. The samples were drawn from two sources: the first 160 participants of the ongoing ImmuneRACE study, and 1,000 to 1,500 subjects contributed by 6 global collaborators. Sample metadata almost always included a de-identified subject ID, COVID-19 status, age in years and sex. Where available, HLA class I and class II types were taken from metadata supplied by the sample provider and were not determined by assay-based typing. The investigation overall reported the following: The quantity of clinical and demographic metadata differed by source and by participant and was supplied without curation.

A word on this clone: Its binding antigen is unknown. Base-call qualities are not available, and no considerably larger clone is one nucleotide away.

The germline ends are 8 bases apart after V is trimmed by 6 bases and J by 8 bases. The CDR3, from cysteine to phenylalanine, totals 12 residues. The DNA shown is the 36-base CDR3, in frame from base 1. Per the germline V gene (reference sequence), MNHNY is the CDR1 and SVGAGI is the CDR2. Whole blood was collected in K2EDTA tubes by collaborating institutions according to the institutions' own protocols. Collaborator samples were shipped for TCRbeta analysis as frozen whole blood, isolated PBMCs, or DNA extracted from either sample type. TCRbeta CDR3 regions were amplified from genomic DNA using the immunoSEQ Assay, a bias-controlled multiplex PCR. As for the original processing: The number of nucleated cells in each sample was estimated from the amplification of reference gene primers within the assay. Sequence reads were collapsed and filtered to measure the absolute abundance of every unique TCRbeta CDR3 rearrangement. For each sample, productive Simpson clonality was calculated as the square root of Simpson's diversity index over productive rearrangements. TCRdb mirrors the immuneACCESS table, restricted to in-frame sequences. Some clones are absent from its copies; in checked studies, under half trace to an unresolved V gene, and the reason for the others is unknown. D and trimming were read from the DNA, whereas the V and J calls and clone size are those reported in that table. For this sample the table gives tens of thousands of clones, of which about 90% were detected only once. 1.5% to 2% of the sample belongs to the ten largest clones.

The sample was peripheral blood. This clonotype originated in a woman aged 55-70 years with active COVID-19. Rearrangement joined TRBV6-6 to TRBJ1-6, with no D gene named confidently. The base sequence is TGTGCCAGCAGCCGAGCGGATTCACCCCTCCACTTT. Its product reads: CASSRADSPLHF.